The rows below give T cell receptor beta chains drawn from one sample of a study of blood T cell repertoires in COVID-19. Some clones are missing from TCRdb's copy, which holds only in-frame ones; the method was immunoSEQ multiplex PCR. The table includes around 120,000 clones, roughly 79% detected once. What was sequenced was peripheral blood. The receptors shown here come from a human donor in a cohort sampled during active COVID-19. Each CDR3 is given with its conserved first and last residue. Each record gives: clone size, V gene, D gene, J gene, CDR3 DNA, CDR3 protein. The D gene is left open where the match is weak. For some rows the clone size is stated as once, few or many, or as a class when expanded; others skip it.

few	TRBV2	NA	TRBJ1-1	TGTGCCAGCAGTCGTCAGGGGACGAACACTGAAGCTTTCTTT	CASSRQGTNTEAFF
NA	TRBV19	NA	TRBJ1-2	TGTGCCAGTAGTATAACAGGGAAGGTTGGCTACACCTTC	CASSITGKVGYTF
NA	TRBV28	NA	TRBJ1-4	TGTGCCAGCAGTTTAGGAGTTGAAAAACTGTTTTTT	CASSLGVEKLFF
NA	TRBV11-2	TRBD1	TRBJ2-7	TGTGCCAGCAGCTTATTTAAGGGACAGGCTGGGCAGTACTTC	CASSLFKGQAGQYF
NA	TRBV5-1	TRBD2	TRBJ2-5	TGCGCCAGCAGCTTGGGGGGACTAGCGGGAGGAGAGACCCAGTACTTC	CASSLGGLAGGETQYF
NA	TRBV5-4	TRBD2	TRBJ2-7	TGTGCCAGCAGCTTCGGGGAGGGCCTCAGTATAAGGTACTTC	CASSFGEGLSIRYF
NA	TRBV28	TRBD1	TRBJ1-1	TGTGCCAGCAGTTCTAACAGGGGCCGGGGGACTGAAGCTTTCTTT	CASSSNRGRGTEAFF
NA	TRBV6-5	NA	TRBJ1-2	TGTGCCAGCACCAGAGATCAGGGGTTTCCTGGCTACACCTTC	CASTRDQGFPGYTF
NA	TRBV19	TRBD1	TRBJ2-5	TGTGCCAGTAGTCCCGGGACAGGGGAATGGGAGACCCAGTACTTC	CASSPGTGEWETQYF
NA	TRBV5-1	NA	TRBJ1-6	TGCGCCAGCCGGGCGGGGAGCTCCTATAATTCACCCCTCCACTTT	CASRAGSSYNSPLHF
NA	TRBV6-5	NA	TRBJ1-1	TGTGCCAGCCTTGAGGCGGGATCCACTGAAGCTTTCTTT	CASLEAGSTEAFF
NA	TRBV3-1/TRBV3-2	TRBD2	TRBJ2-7	TGTGCCAGCAGCCAAGATAGGGTGGCGGGGGGGCCGAAGAGATTTGACGAGCAGTACTTC	CASSQDRVAGGPKRFDEQYF
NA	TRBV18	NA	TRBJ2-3	TGTGCCAGCTCACCAACGGGCACAGATACGCAGTATTTT	CASSPTGTDTQYF
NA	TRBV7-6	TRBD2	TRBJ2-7	TGTGCCAGCAGCTTCCGGGAGGGATTGGAGCAGTACTTC	CASSFREGLEQYF
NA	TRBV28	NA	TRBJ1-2	TGTGCCAGCAGTTGGGGCGACCCGGCTAACTATGGCTACACCTTC	CASSWGDPANYGYTF